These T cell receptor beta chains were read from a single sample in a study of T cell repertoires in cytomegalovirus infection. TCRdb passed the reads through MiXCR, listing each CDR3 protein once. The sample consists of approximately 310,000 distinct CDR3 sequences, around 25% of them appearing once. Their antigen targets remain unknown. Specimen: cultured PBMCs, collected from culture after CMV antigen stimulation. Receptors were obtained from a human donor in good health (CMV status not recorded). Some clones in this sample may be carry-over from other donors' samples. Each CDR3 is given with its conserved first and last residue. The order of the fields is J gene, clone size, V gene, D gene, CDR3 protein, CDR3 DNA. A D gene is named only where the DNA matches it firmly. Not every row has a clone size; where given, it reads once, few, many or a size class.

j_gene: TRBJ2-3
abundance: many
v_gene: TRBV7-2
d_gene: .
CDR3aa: CASSSGYTDTQYF
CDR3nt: TGTGCCAGCAGCTCCGGTTACACAGATACGCAGTATTTT

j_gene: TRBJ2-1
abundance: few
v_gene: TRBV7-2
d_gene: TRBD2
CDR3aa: CASSLGAGGPNEQFF
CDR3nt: TGTGCCAGCAGCTTAGGAGCGGGAGGGCCCAATGAGCAGTTCTTC

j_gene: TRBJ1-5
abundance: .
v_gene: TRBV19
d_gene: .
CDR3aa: CASSPDSIQPQHF
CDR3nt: TGTGCCAGTAGTCCCGACAGTATACAGCCCCAGCATTTT

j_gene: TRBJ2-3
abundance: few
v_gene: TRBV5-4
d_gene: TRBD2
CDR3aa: CASSPDPGLAADTQYF
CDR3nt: TGTGCCAGCAGCCCTGACCCGGGACTAGCAGCAGATACGCAGTATTTT

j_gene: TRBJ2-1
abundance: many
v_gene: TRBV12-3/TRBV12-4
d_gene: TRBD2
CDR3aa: CASSAYGTSGSLGSYNEQFF
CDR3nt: TGTGCCAGCAGTGCATACGGGACTAGCGGGAGTCTGGGTTCCTACAATGAGCAGTTCTTC

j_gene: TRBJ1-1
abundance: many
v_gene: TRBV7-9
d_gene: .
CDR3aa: CASSLQGLSNTEAFF
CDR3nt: TGTGCCAGCAGCTTACAGGGGCTCTCGAACACTGAAGCTTTCTTT

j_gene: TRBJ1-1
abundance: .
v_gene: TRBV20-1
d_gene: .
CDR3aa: CSAGGLLNTEAFF
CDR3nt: TGCAGTGCTGGGGGCCTATTGAACACTGAAGCTTTCTTT

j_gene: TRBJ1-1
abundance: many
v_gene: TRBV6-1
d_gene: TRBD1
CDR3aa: CASTPPGGNTEAFF
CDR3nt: TGTGCCAGCACCCCTCCAGGGGGGAACACTGAAGCTTTCTTT

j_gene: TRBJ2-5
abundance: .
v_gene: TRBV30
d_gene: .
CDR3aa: CAWNTGLETQYF
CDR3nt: TGTGCCTGGAACACAGGGTTGGAGACCCAGTACTTC

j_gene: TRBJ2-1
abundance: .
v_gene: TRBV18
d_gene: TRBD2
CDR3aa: CASSPPAGGLHEQFF
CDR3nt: TGTGCCAGCTCACCACCGGCGGGAGGGCTCCATGAGCAGTTCTTC

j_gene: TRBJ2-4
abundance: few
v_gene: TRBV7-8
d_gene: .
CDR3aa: CASSLGADIQYF
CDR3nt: TGTGCCAGCAGCTTAGGGGCGGACATTCAGTACTTC

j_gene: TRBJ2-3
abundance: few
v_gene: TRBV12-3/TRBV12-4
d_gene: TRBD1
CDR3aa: CASRGQLFTDTQYF
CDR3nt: TGTGCCAGCAGGGGACAGCTGTTCACAGATACGCAGTATTTT

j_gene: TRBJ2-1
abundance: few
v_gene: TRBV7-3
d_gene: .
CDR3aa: CASSLSPLNEQFF
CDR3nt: TGTGCCAGCAGCCTTTCCCCCCTAAATGAGCAGTTCTTC

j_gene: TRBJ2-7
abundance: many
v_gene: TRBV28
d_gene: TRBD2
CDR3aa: CASSLSSGRASKQYF
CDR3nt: TGTGCCAGCAGTTTATCTAGCGGGAGGGCCTCCAAGCAGTACTTC

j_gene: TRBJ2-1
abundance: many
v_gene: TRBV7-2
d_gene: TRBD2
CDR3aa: CASSPTSGRDQSSYNEQFF
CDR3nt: TGTGCCAGCAGCCCCACTAGCGGGAGGGATCAGAGCTCCTACAATGAGCAGTTCTTC

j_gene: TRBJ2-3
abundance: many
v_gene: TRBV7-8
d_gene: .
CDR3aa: CASSNLAQSTDTQYF
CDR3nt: TGTGCCAGCAGCAATCTAGCACAGAGCACAGATACGCAGTATTTT

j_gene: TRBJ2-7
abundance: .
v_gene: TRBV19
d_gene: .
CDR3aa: CASSIDGTEPYEQYF
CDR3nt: TGTGCCAGTAGTATAGATGGGACTGAACCTTACGAGCAGTACTTC

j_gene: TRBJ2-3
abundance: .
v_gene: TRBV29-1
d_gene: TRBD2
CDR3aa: CSVGGLAGGDTQYF
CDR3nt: TGCAGCGTGGGCGGACTAGCGGGAGGAGATACGCAGTATTTT

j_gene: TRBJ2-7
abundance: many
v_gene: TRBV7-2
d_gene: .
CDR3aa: CASTQDYNSYEQYF
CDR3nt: TGTGCCAGCACCCAGGACTACAACTCCTACGAGCAGTACTTC

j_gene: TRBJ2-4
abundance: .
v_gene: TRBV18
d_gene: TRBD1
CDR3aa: CASSPRTGAENIQYF
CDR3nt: TGTGCCAGCTCACCACGGACAGGGGCGGAAAACATTCAGTACTTC

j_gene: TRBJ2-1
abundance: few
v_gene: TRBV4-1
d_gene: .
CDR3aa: CASSQGQSLSYNEQFF
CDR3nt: TGCGCCAGCAGCCAAGGACAAAGCTTATCCTACAATGAGCAGTTCTTC

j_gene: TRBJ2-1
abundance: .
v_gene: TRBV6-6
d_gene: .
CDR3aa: CASSDTYGNSWETYNEQFF
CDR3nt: TGTGCCAGCAGTGATACTTACGGAAATTCTTGGGAGACATACAATGAGCAGTTCTTC

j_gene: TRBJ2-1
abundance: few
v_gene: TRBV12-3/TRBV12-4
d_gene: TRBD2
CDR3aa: CASSSLAGGGTWEQFF
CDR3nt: TGTGCCAGCAGTTCCTTAGCGGGAGGAGGGACGTGGGAGCAGTTCTTC

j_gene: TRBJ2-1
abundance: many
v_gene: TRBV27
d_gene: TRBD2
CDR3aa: CASRLAGGSNEQFF
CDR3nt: TGTGCCAGCAGACTAGCGGGAGGGTCGAATGAGCAGTTCTTC

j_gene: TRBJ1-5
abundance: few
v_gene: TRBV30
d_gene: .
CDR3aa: CAWSVGPGQPQHF
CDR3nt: TGTGCCTGGAGCGTAGGGCCCGGGCAGCCCCAGCATTTT

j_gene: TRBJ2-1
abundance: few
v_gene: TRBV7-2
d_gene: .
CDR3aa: CASSLGSEPYNEQFF
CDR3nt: TGTGCCAGCAGCTTAGGGAGCGAGCCCTACAATGAGCAGTTCTTC

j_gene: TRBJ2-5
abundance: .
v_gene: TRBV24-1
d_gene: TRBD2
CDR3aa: CATSERTSGVQETQYF
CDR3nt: TGTGCCACCAGTGAAAGGACTAGCGGAGTCCAAGAGACCCAGTACTTC

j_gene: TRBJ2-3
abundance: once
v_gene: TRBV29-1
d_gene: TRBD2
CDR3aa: CSVLTGTRVVTQYF
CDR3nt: TGCAGCGTTCTAACCGGGACTAGAGTTGTTACGCAGTATTTT

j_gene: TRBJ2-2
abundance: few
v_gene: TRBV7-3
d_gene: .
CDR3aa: CASSASNLAITGELFF
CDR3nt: TGTGCCAGCTCAGCTTCTAACTTAGCGATCACCGGGGAGCTGTTTTTT

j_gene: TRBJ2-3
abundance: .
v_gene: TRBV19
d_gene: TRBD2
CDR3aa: CASSMGTAGGPIDTQYF
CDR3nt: TGTGCCAGTAGTATGGGGACAGCGGGAGGGCCCATAGATACGCAGTATTTT

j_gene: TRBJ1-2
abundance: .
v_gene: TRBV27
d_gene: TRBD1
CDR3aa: CASSSQGPYGYTF
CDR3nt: TGTGCCAGCAGTTCACAGGGGCCCTATGGCTACACCTTC

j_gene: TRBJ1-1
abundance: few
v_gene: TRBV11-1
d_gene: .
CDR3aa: CASSLNPNTEAFF
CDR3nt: TGTGCCAGCAGCTTAAATCCAAACACTGAAGCTTTCTTT

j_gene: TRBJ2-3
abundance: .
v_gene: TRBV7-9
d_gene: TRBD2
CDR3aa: CVSSAGTGTSGADTQYF
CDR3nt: TGTGTCAGCAGCGCGGGGACCGGGACTAGCGGGGCAGATACGCAGTATTTT

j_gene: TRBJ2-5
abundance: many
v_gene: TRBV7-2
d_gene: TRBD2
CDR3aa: CASSSQGGSGGQETQYF
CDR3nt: TGTGCCAGCAGCTCCCAAGGGGGAAGCGGGGGCCAAGAGACCCAGTACTTC

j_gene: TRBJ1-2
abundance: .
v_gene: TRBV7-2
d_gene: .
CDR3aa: CASSLQGSDGYTF
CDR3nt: TGTGCCAGCAGCTTACAGGGATCCGATGGCTACACCTTC

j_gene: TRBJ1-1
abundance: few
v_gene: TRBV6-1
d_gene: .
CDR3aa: CASRQGRTEAFF
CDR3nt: TGTGCCAGCAGACAAGGGAGGACTGAAGCTTTCTTT

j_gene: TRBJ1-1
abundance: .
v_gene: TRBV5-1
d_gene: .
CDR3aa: CASRKHREDTEASF
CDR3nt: TGCGCCAGCAGAAAACACAGGGAAGACACTGAAGCTTCCTTT

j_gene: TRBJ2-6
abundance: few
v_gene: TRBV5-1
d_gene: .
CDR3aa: CASSEQGAANVLTF
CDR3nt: TGCGCCAGCAGCGAACAGGGTGCGGCCAACGTCCTGACTTTC

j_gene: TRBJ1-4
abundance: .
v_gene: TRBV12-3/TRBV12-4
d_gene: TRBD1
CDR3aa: CASSRDSPNEKLFF
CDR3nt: TGTGCCAGCAGCAGGGACAGCCCCAATGAAAAACTGTTTTTT

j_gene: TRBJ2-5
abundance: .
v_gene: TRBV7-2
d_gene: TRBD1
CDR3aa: CASSGHRGFLETQYF
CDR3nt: TGTGCCAGCAGCGGACACAGGGGGTTTTTGGAGACCCAGTACTTC

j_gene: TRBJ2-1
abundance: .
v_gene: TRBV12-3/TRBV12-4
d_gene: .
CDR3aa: CASITHEDNEQFF
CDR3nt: TGTGCCAGCATCACCCACGAGGACAATGAGCAGTTCTTC

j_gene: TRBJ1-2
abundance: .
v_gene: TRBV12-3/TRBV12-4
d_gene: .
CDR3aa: CASRTRGASYGYTF
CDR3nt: TGTGCCAGTAGGACCCGGGGGGCAAGCTATGGCTACACCTTC

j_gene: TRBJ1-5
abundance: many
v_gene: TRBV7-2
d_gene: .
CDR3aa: CASSPSPRGINQPQHF
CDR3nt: TGTGCCAGCAGCCCGTCCCCGAGGGGCATAAATCAGCCCCAGCATTTT

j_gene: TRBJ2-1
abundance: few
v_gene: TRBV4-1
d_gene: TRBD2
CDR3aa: CASSQVPSGSSYNEQFF
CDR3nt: TGCGCCAGCAGCCAAGTCCCTAGCGGGAGTTCCTACAATGAGCAGTTCTTC

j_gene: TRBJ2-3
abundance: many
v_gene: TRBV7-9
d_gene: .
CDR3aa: CASSKTGTDTQYF
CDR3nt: TGTGCCAGCAGCAAAACAGGGACAGATACGCAGTATTTT

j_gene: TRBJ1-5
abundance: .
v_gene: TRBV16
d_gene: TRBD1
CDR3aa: CASSPSTGDSNQPQHF
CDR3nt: TGTGCCAGCAGCCCCTCGACAGGGGATAGCAATCAGCCCCAGCATTTT

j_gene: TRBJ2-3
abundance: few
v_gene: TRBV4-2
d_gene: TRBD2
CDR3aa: CASSPGGLAGGADTQYF
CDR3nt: TGTGCCAGCAGCCCGGGAGGACTAGCGGGAGGGGCAGATACGCAGTATTTT

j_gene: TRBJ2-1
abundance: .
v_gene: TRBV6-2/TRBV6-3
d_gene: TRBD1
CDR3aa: CASSYFRTGTGGMYEQFF
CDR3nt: TGTGCCAGCAGTTACTTTCGGACCGGGACAGGGGGCATGTATGAGCAGTTCTTC